This T cell receptor (beta chain) stems from a study of blood T cells in healthy people across ages. As for the study in general: About one barcoded beta molecule was captured per two T cells (by template switching). Study results and limitations: Changes seen in expanded clonotypes were possibly confounded by donor CMV status left unknown. TCR beta diversity was tightly associated with the proportion of naive T cells.

CDR3 size: 14 residues. The junction had 7 bases not matched to a gene; V was cut back by 4 bases and J by 6 bases. Germline CDR1 LGHDT, CDR2 YNNKEL (reference sequence). A second PCR of 7 to 11 cycles used a sample-barcoded 5' primer and a J-beta primer mix. One entry per CDR3 protein results from TCRdb running MiXCR on the 5' RACE reads. The sample lists some 1.4 million distinct CDR3 sequences; roughly 45% were seen once. As to this clonotype: Its antigen is currently unknown.

V gene TRBV3-1 combines with J gene TRBJ1-1, with 8 nucleotides matching TRBD1. The material sequenced was blood. The source is a woman under 30 in good health. The CDR3 reads CASSLQGVMAEAFF. CDR3 DNA sequence: TGTGCCAGCAGCCTACAGGGGGTAATGGCTGAAGCTTTCTTT.